This entry describes one T cell receptor (beta chain). With 60 Vbeta and 13 Jbeta primers, the PCR was carried out. Sequenced by immunoSEQ multiplex PCR; TCRdb stores in-frame clones only, minus some. The table lists 150,000 to 170,000 clones, 75% to 85% of them singletons. The V and J ends lost 5 bases and 4 bases respectively, with 14 bases between them. Germline CDR1 SGHAT, CDR2 FQDESV (reference sequence). The CDR3 sequence is 15 residues long. This record belongs to a study of cytomegalovirus exposure and HLA in healthy donors. Sequenced input: PBMCs. The V call is TRBV11-1, the J call TRBJ2-2; D possibly corresponds to TRBD1 (6 bases). The TCR comes from a woman aged 40-49 years in good health and CMV-seropositive. The DNA of the CDR3 is TGTGCCAGCAGCCCCGGACAGCTATTCACCGGGGAGCTGTTTTTT. Translation gives CASSPGQLFTGELFF.